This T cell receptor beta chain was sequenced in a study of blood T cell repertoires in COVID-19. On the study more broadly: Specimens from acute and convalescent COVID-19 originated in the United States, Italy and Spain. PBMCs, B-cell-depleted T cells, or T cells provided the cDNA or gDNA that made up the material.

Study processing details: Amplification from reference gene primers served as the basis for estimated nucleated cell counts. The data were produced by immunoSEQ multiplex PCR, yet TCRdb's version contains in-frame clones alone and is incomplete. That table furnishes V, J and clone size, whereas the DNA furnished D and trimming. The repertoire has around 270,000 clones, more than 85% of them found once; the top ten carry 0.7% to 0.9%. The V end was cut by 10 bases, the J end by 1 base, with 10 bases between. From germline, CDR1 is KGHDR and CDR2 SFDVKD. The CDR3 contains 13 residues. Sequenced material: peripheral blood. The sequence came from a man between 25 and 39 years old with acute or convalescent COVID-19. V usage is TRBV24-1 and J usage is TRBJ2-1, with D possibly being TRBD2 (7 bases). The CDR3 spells CATRGGSYNEQFF. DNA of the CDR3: TGTGCCACAAGGGGGGGGTCCTACAATGAGCAGTTCTTC.